These 28 T cell receptor beta chains share one sample of origin, sequenced in a study of blood T cell repertoires in COVID-19 (TCRdb year 2020). Library preparation was by the immunoSEQ multiplex PCR assay. TCRdb limited this immuneACCESS table to in-frame rearrangements with V and J called. A share of clones is missing; checked studies link under half to unresolved V genes, and the rest is unexplained. In all, the sample holds approximately 89,000 clones, and 70% to 90% of those were seen once. The ten largest clones represent more than 4.5% of the sample. The sequencing input was peripheral blood. Source of these receptors: a man aged 70-80 years with acute or convalescent COVID-19.

This chain joins TRBV30 and TRBJ1-5, with D tentatively TRBD1 (5 bases). Trimming took off 3 bases at V and 4 bases at J, with 13 bases between the two ends. CDR1 is GTSNPN and CDR2 is SVGIG in the germline V gene (reference sequence). CDR3 length: 14 residues. The CDR3 DNA is TGTGCCTGGAGCCGAGGGACTGAAAATCAGCCCCAGCATTTT. Translating gives CAWSRGTENQPQHF.

This sequence joins TRBV29-1 and TRBJ1-2; D is unclear. V was clipped by 1 base and J by 0 bases, with 15 bases between them. Germline loops: CDR1 SQVTM, CDR2 ANQGSEA. The CDR3 runs to 16 residues. The CDR3 reads CSVEGSRDRSNYGYTF. The CDR3 region has the DNA TGCAGCGTTGAAGGAAGCCGGGATCGCTCTAACTATGGCTACACCTTC.

The V call is TRBV4-2, the J call TRBJ1-6, with D maybe TRBD1 (5 bases). Per the germline V gene, CDR1 is LGHNA and CDR2 is YNFKEQ. V lost 1 base to trimming and J lost 7 bases, with 14 bases between them. The CDR3 totals 16 residues. CDR3: CASSQVGGTSNSPLHF. The CDR3 DNA sequence: TGTGCCAGCAGCCAAGTAGGCGGGACCTCCAATTCACCCCTCCACTTT.

V and J are TRBV6-1 and TRBJ2-2; possibly TRBD2 for D (5 bases). The ends were cut back, 2 bases at V and 0 bases at J, with 10 bases in the middle. The CDR3 is 16 amino acids. Germline-derived CDR1 and CDR2 are MNHNS and SASEGT. CDR3 sequence: CASSENGRPNTGELFF. The CDR3 DNA reads TGTGCCAGCAGTGAAAATGGGAGACCGAACACCGGGGAGCTGTTTTTT.

The V gene is TRBV5-1, the J gene TRBJ1-6, with TRBD1 identical over 8 bases. From germline, CDR1 is SGHRS and CDR2 YFSETQ. The CDR3 contains 14 residues. Unmatched junction bases numbered 6, after V lost 4 bases and J lost 9 bases. CDR3 sequence: CASSLGQDTSPLHF. The CDR3 DNA sequence: TGCGCCAGCAGCCTGGGACAGGATACTTCACCCCTCCACTTT.

The chain employs TRBV7-2 and TRBJ2-2; weak D call: TRBD1 (6 bases). This CDR3 is built from 13 residues. The V end lost 6 bases, the J end lost 4 bases, and 9 bases lay between the germline ends. Germline V gene data show CDR1 as SGHTA and CDR2 as FQGNSA. CDR3 sequence: CASSVRGTGELFF. CDR3 in DNA: TGTGCCAGCAGTGTCAGGGGCACCGGGGAGCTGTTTTTT. The whole variable domain, filled in from reference TRBV7-2 and TRBJ2-2, reads GAGVSQSPSNKVTEKGKDVELRCDPISGHTALYWYRQSLGQGLEFLIYFQGNSAPDKSGLPSDRFSAERTGGSVSTLTIQRTQQEDSAVYLCASSVRGTGELFFGEGSRLTVL.

This clone has only one observation. The rearrangement joins TRBV28 to TRBJ1-2, with D hard to call. Germline V gene data show CDR1 as MDHEN and CDR2 as SYDVKM. V was cut by 6 bases and J by 4 bases, with 12 bases left in between. This CDR3 is built from 13 residues. The CDR3 is CASRFKTSYGYTF. In DNA, the CDR3 is TGTGCCAGCAGATTCAAGACTTCCTATGGCTACACCTTC.

The J gene is TRBJ1-5, the V gene TRBV7-8; 11 bases match TRBD1. Losses at the gene ends were 1 base for V and 4 bases for J; bases not matched to a gene: 3. Germline CDR1 is SGHVS and CDR2 is FQNEAQ. This CDR3 is 16 amino acids long. The CDR3 nucleotides are TGTGCCAGCAGCTTAGGGACAGGGGGCGCGAATCAGCCCCAGCATTTT. Translated, it gives CASSLGTGGANQPQHF.

The rearrangement joins TRBV28 to TRBJ1-1; D is uncertain. Germline V gene lookup returns CDR1 MDHEN and CDR2 SYDVKM. Trimming took off 7 bases at V and 6 bases at J, with 9 bases between the two ends. This CDR3 has 11 amino acids. CDR3 in amino acids: CASISGSEAFF. CDR3 sequence (DNA): TGTGCCAGCATCTCTGGCTCTGAAGCTTTCTTT. The entire variable domain, with the rest obtained from reference TRBV28 and TRBJ1-1, is as follows: DVKVTQSSRYLVKRTGEKVFLECVQDMDHENMFWYRQDPGLGLRLIYFSYDVKMKEKGDIPEGYSVSREKKERFSLILESASTNQTSMYLCASISGSEAFFGQGTRLTVV.

Here the CDR3 DNA reads TGTGCCAGCAGCCGAAACCGTGGGACTAGCGGACTCACTCAAGAGACCCAGTACTTC. It encodes CASSRNRGTSGLTQETQYF. The rearrangement links TRBV7-9 to TRBJ2-5; 11 positions match TRBD2. Germline V CDR1 and CDR2: SEHNR, FQNEAQ (reference sequence). Trimming cost V 5 bases and J 2 bases; bases outside gene matches: 16. The CDR3 length is 19 residues. The entire variable domain, with the rest obtained from reference TRBV7-9 and TRBJ2-5, is as follows: DTGVSQNPRHKITKRGQNVTFRCDPISEHNRLYWYRQTLGQGPEFLTYFQNEAQLEKSRLLSDRFSAERPKGSFSTLEIQRTEQGDSAMYLCASSRNRGTSGLTQETQYFGPGTRLLVL.

This clone came up once. This sequence joins TRBV5-1 and TRBJ2-7; 7 nucleotides line up with TRBD1. The CDR3 totals 15 residues. Germline V gene lookup returns CDR1 SGHRS and CDR2 YFSETQ. With 2 bases clipped from V and 3 bases from J, the junction kept 8 bases outside the gene matches. CDR3 sequence reads: CASSFFGQVVYEQYV. CDR3 DNA: TGCGCCAGCAGCTTTTTTGGACAGGTCGTCTACGAGCAGTACGTC.

This chain links TRBV5-6 with TRBJ2-1, with TRBD1 identical over 9 bases. The germline V gene has CDR1 SGHDT and CDR2 YYEEEE. J was trimmed by 8 bases and V by 4 bases; bases with no gene match: 10. The CDR3 has 15 residues. CDR3 amino acids: CASSPGGTGLYEQFF. CDR3 nucleotides: TGTGCCAGCAGCCCTGGCGGGACAGGGTTGTATGAGCAGTTCTTC.

The J gene is TRBJ2-2, the V gene TRBV3-1 (or the pseudogene TRBV3-2); 11 nucleotides agree with TRBD1. The CDR3 totals 16 residues. Per the germline V gene, CDR1 is LGHDT and CDR2 is YNNKEL (reference sequence). The V gene end was trimmed by 2 bases and the J gene end by 2 bases; junction bases not matched to a gene: 1. Here the CDR3 reads CASSQRTGGNTGELFF. CDR3 coding DNA: TGTGCCAGCAGCCAACGGACAGGGGGCAACACCGGGGAGCTGTTTTTT.

The chain couples TRBV7-2 to TRBJ2-3; the D gene is possibly TRBD2 (6 bases). Between the trimmed V and J ends, which lost 1 base and 6 bases, there was a span of 14 bases. The germline CDR1 and CDR2 sequences are SGHTA and FQGNSA. The CDR3 length is 15 residues. The DNA for the CDR3 is TGTGCCAGCAGCTTAGAAGCGGGCCCTGGGGATACGCAGTATTTT. As protein: CASSLEAGPGDTQYF.

V usage is TRBV4-1 and J usage is TRBJ1-5; D is unresolved. The germline V and J ends were trimmed by 4 bases and 1 base, with 11 bases remaining between them. Germline V gene data show CDR1 as MGHRA and CDR2 as YSYEKL. This CDR3 has 15 residues. This chain's CDR3 is CASSPTVLSNQPQHF. The CDR3 nucleotides are TGCGCCAGCAGCCCAACGGTTCTGAGCAATCAGCCCCAGCATTTT.

The chain is built from TRBV5-1 and TRBJ2-2; 9 positions agree with TRBD2. V trimming: 4 bases; J trimming: 4 bases; junction bases outside the gene matches: 8. CDR1 is SGHRS and CDR2 is YFSETQ in the germline V gene. The CDR3 has 16 amino acids. CDR3 residues: CASSPQGLAFTGELFF. The CDR3 nucleotides are TGCGCCAGCAGCCCACAGGGACTAGCATTCACCGGGGAGCTGTTTTTT.

The CDR3 DNA is TGTGCCAGCAGTGAACTAGGGGCGGGGAATCCCTACGAGCAGTACTTC. The encoded protein is CASSELGAGNPYEQYF. This rearrangement joins TRBV2 to TRBJ2-7; D is perhaps TRBD2 (6 bases). CDR3 length: 16 residues. Germline loops: CDR1 SNHLY, CDR2 FYNNEI. V was clipped by 2 bases and J by 2 bases, with 16 bases between them.

This chain uses TRBV18 with TRBJ2-7, with a weak D call TRBD2 (8 bases). The CDR3 totals 16 residues. Germline values: CDR1 KGHSH, CDR2 LQKENI. Trimming stripped 4 bases from V and 6 bases from J, with 22 bases between. The CDR3: CASSLNEGAGGGEQYV. CDR3 nucleotides: TGTGCCAGCTCACTAAACGAGGGGGCGGGGGGCGGCGAGCAGTACGTC.

The chain is built from TRBV10-3 and TRBJ2-7, with D tentatively TRBD2 (6 bases). Per germline, CDR1 ENHRY and CDR2 SYGVKD. Trimming took 3 bases from V and 1 from J, leaving 16 bases between them. The CDR3 totals 16 residues. Written as DNA, the CDR3 is TGTGCCATCAGTGAAATACCAGGGAGGAAATCCTACGAGCAGTACGTC. Its translation: CAISEIPGRKSYEQYV.

The V call is TRBV7-9, the J call TRBJ2-7, with 10 nucleotides matching TRBD1. The V gene end was trimmed by 5 bases and the J gene end by 2 bases; junction bases not matched to a gene: 6. The CDR3 runs 15 residues. Germline lookup yields CDR1 SEHNR and CDR2 FQNEAQ (reference sequence). The CDR3 sequence is CASSGPGQGTYEQYV. For the CDR3, the DNA is TGTGCCAGCAGCGGGCCGGGACAGGGGACCTACGAGCAGTACGTC.

This clone has only a few counts. The V call is TRBV28, the J call TRBJ1-6; D is uncertain. Trimming took off 1 base at V and 9 bases at J, with 4 bases between the two ends. The CDR3 covers 12 residues. Per germline, CDR1 MDHEN and CDR2 SYDVKM. The CDR3 protein is CASSLSGSPLHF. The CDR3 nucleotides are TGTGCCAGCAGTTTATCGGGTTCACCCCTCCACTTT.

The chain has TRBV5-1 and TRBJ1-2; D is uncertain. Trimming cost V 6 bases and J 2 bases, with 17 bases left between them. This CDR3 is built from 15 residues. CDR1 and CDR2 from the germline V gene are SGHRS and YFSETQ. The chain's CDR3 is CASTKGNGRNYGYTF. In DNA form, the CDR3 reads TGCGCCAGCACCAAAGGGAACGGGAGGAACTATGGCTACACCTTC.

The genes are TRBV5-4 and TRBJ2-7; possibly TRBD2 for D (5 bases). V was clipped by 2 bases and J by 5 bases, with 17 bases between them. The CDR3 covers 15 residues. Germline CDR1 SGHNT, CDR2 YYREEE (reference sequence). The CDR3 coding sequence is TGTGCCAGCAGCTTTAACGTTCGGGGTTCCGACGAGCAGTACTTC. Translated, it gives CASSFNVRGSDEQYF.

V and J are TRBV24-1 and TRBJ1-2; a weak D match, TRBD1 (6 bases). CDR1 and CDR2 (germline): KGHDR, SFDVKD. The CDR3 has 13 residues. Deletions cut 4 bases from V and 6 bases from J, with 11 bases between. Here the CDR3 reads CATSETGGDGYTF. The DNA for the CDR3 is TGTGCCACCAGTGAGACAGGTGGGGATGGCTACACCTTC.

The CDR3 sequence: CASSIEAKETQYF. In nucleotides, the CDR3 is TGTGCCAGTAGTATCGAAGCTAAAGAGACCCAGTACTTC. V and J are TRBV19 and TRBJ2-5; D call uncertain. V lost 3 bases and J 3 bases, leaving 8 bases between the germline ends. Looked up from germline, CDR1 is LNHDA and CDR2 is SQIVND (reference sequence). CDR3 length equals 13 residues.

Here the CDR3 reads CASRRTSGVGGELFF. The DNA for the CDR3 is TGTGCCAGCAGAAGGACTAGCGGGGTGGGCGGGGAGCTGTTTTTT. The chain couples TRBV6-5 to TRBJ2-2, with TRBD2 matching over 12 bases. Germline-derived CDR1 and CDR2 are MNHEY and SVGAGI. The CDR3 extends over 15 amino acids. J was trimmed by 7 bases and V by 6 bases; bases with no gene match: 6.

V is TRBV19 and J is TRBJ1-5, with 10 positions matching TRBD1. The CDR3 has 14 amino acids. The junction had 7 bases not matched to a gene; V was cut back by 7 bases and J by 7 bases. Germline values: CDR1 LNHDA, CDR2 SQIVND (reference sequence). The CDR3 protein is CASTRDRGGQPQHF. CDR3 DNA: TGTGCCAGTACCCGGGACAGGGGAGGACAGCCCCAGCATTTT. The full variable domain, its missing parts supplied by reference TRBV19 and TRBJ1-5, is DGGITQSPKYLFRKEGQNVTLSCEQNLNHDAMYWYRQDPGQGLRLIYYSQIVNDFQKGDIAEGYSVSREKKESFPLTVTSAQKNPTAFYLCASTRDRGGQPQHFGDGTRLSIL.

The chain links TRBV28 to TRBJ1-5; no reliable D call. The CDR3 loop spans 14 amino acids. The germline V gene encodes CDR1 MDHEN and CDR2 SYDVKM. The V gene lost 3 bases and the J gene lost 6 bases, with 12 bases spanning the gap. In DNA form, the CDR3 reads TGTGCCAGCAGTTTTAACAGAGCCAGTCAGCCCCAGCATTTT. It codes for CASSFNRASQPQHF.